This TCR beta chain is from a study of shared T cell receptors in the human thymus. The data were produced by immunoSEQ multiplex PCR, yet TCRdb's version contains in-frame clones alone and is incomplete. This table holds roughly 550,000 clones, around 82% found once. Germline CDR1 is SGDLS and CDR2 is YYNGEE. The CDR3 length is 17 residues. With 0 bases clipped from V and 3 bases from J, the junction kept 11 bases outside the gene matches. These sequences were also reported in another study, on human thymus T cells. In that study: Thymic repertoires overlap heavily among unrelated individuals, related research has reported.

The sequence was obtained from a boy less than two years old with a congenital heart defect. J is TRBJ1-1 and V is TRBV9; 7 bases align to TRBD1. Source material: thymocytes. CDR3 in amino acids: CASSVVGDSAPHTEAFF. The CDR3 DNA reads as TGTGCCAGCAGCGTAGTTGGGGACAGCGCACCGCACACTGAAGCTTTCTTT.